This T cell receptor (beta chain) comes out of a study of cytomegalovirus exposure and HLA in healthy donors. Trimming took off 2 bases at V and 9 bases at J, with 14 bases between the two ends. Germline CDR1 and CDR2: MDHEN and SYDVKM. This CDR3 has 14 residues. Method: immunoSEQ multiplex PCR; TCRdb's copy keeps in-frame clones and lacks some. The sample records roughly 120,000 clones, about 92% being singletons. The receptor was derived from a woman under 30 in good health and CMV-seronegative. The genes are TRBV28 and TRBJ2-1; D not resolved. Material for sequencing was PBMCs. This chain's CDR3 is CASSLSLADGEQFF. The CDR3, as DNA: TGTGCCAGCAGTTTAAGCCTCGCCGATGGTGAGCAGTTCTTC.